The source of this T cell receptor (beta chain) is a study of blood T cell repertoires in COVID-19. Study-level information: T cells, B-cell-depleted T cells, or PBMCs provided the cDNA or gDNA that served as material.

The method was immunoSEQ multiplex PCR; TCRdb's version includes in-frame clones alone and lacks a portion of them. Of more than 300,000 clones in the sample, 91% are singletons; the top ten hold roughly 3.5%. This clone was observed once. The CDR3 length is 16 residues. The V gene lost 0 bases and the J gene lost 0 bases, with 9 bases spanning the gap. CDR1 and CDR2 from the germline V gene are SGHVS and FQNEAQ. The clonotype was recovered from a woman younger than 30 who had recovered from COVID-19. Sequencing was performed on peripheral blood. This chain joins TRBV7-8 and TRBJ1-3, with D unclear. CDR3 DNA: TGTGCCAGCAGCTTAGCGCTCGGTTTCTCTGGAAACACCATATATTTT. Its protein product is CASSLALGFSGNTIYF.